This T cell receptor (beta chain) originates from a study of cytomegalovirus exposure and HLA in healthy donors. Study conclusions and caveats: With further analysis later on, most CMV-associated TCR beta chains appeared HLA-restricted.

Turning to this clone: What it binds is not known.

The PCR was carried out with 60 Vbeta primers and 13 Jbeta primers. Assay: immunoSEQ multiplex PCR; the TCRdb copy retains only in-frame clones and omits some. The top ten clones hold about 1.8% of a sample with some 160,000 clones, 75% to 80% of them seen once. The germline V gene has CDR1 SNHLY and CDR2 FYNNEI. The CDR3 covers 15 residues. The J segment lost 0 bases and the V segment lost 8 bases, leaving 9 bases of the junction unmatched. J is TRBJ2-5 and V is TRBV2, with TRBD1 matching over 7 bases. Sequenced: PBMCs. The sequence was collected from a woman aged 25 to 39 in good health and CMV-seronegative. The CDR3, as DNA: TGTGCCAGCCGTGGCCAGGGGGTAAACCAAGAGACCCAGTACTTC. As protein: CASRGQGVNQETQYF.